Sequencing of this T cell receptor beta chain was carried out in a study of T cells in localized non-small cell lung cancer. Study results and limitations: Adjacent uninvolved lung tissue had the highest T cell clonality, exceeding tumor. Appearance in adjacent lung was seen for a median around 60 of the top 100 tumor clones. Tumor samples were not multi-region, leaving intratumor heterogeneity unexcluded.

About this clone itself: Antigen unknown.

Sequencing was performed with immunoSEQ multiplex PCR; in TCRdb, only in-frame clones are kept and a portion is missing. The profile shows around 130,000 clones, 89% of them singletons. Trimming took 1 base from V and 6 from J, leaving 13 bases between them. The CDR3 spans 15 residues. CDR1 and CDR2 from the germline V gene are KGHSH and LQKENI. The chain joins TRBV18 to TRBJ1-5; D not resolved. The sequence derives from a female donor over 55 with stage I lung adenocarcinoma. Source: peripheral blood, taken before any cancer treatment. The CDR3 sequence is CASSPRPEGSQPQHF. The DNA for the CDR3 is TGTGCCAGCTCACCACGACCGGAGGGAAGTCAGCCCCAGCATTTT.